Given below is one TCR beta chain in context. The antigen remains undetermined. This sample is drawn from a study of cytomegalovirus exposure and HLA in healthy donors. Overall study: HLA-typed donors contributed around 88 million unique TCRs, which were held in an early data release.

This PCR relied on a set of 60 Vbeta primers and 13 Jbeta primers. This table comes from immunoSEQ multiplex PCR, and its TCRdb copy is limited to in-frame clones, with some not included. The sample consists of approximately 170,000 clones, around 78% of them appearing once. After removal of 4 bases from V and 4 bases from J, the junction contained 14 bases not matched to a gene. Germline V lookup: CDR1 SGHAT, CDR2 FQDESV (reference sequence). CDR3 length equals 17 residues. Findings and limits, study-wide: A previous analysis found most TCR beta V segments productive roughly 87% or roughly 30% of the time. It emerged from a later analysis that several of the most significant clusters appeared to be linked to common viral pathogens. TCR beta V- and J-gene trimming was later associated with a missense DCLRE1C variant.

The V and J genes are TRBV11-1 and TRBJ1-2, with 8 bases identical to TRBD1. This TCR came from a female donor in good health and CMV-seronegative. The sample was PBMCs. This CDR3 is CASSSGTGKPPPYGYTF. The CDR3 region has the DNA TGTGCCAGCAGCTCCGGGACAGGCAAACCTCCACCCTATGGCTACACCTTC. Full variable domain (missing parts from reference TRBV11-1 and TRBJ1-2): EAEVAQSPRYKITEKSQAVAFWCDPISGHATLYWYRQILGQGPELLVQFQDESVVDDSQLPKDRFSAERLKGVDSTLKIQPAELGDSAMYLCASSSGTGKPPPYGYTFGSGTRLTVV.